This TCR beta chain is from a study of T cell repertoires in cytomegalovirus infection. Across the study: Signatures in public TCR beta sequences pointed to both CMV infection and matching HLA type.

About this clonotype: Its antigen remains unknown.

Study-wide points: CMV-specific TCR beta clonotypes restricted by HLA-C were the ones dominating the ex vivo response. Totalled public TCR beta family frequency picked out people who carried CMV plus the relevant HLA.

V lost 2 bases to trimming and J lost 0 bases, with 13 bases between them. CDR1 SGHDN and CDR2 FVKESK come from the germline V gene. This CDR3 contains 16 residues. TCRdb reprocessed the reads with MiXCR, giving one entry per CDR3 protein. The sample carries around 530,000 distinct CDR3 sequences, more than 25% recorded once. This TCR was sampled from a human donor in good health (CMV status not recorded). Some clones in this sample may be carry-over from other donors' samples. The chain joins TRBV14 to TRBJ1-1; D is perhaps TRBD1 (5 bases). Sequenced input: PBMCs. Here the CDR3 DNA reads TGTGCCAGCAGCCAAATTTTAGGGGTCGTGAACACTGAAGCTTTCTTT. Amino acids: CASSQILGVVNTEAFF.